Here is one T cell receptor (beta chain) with its context. The antigen is unknown. Its ends do not fully match the called genes, so a read error is possible. This specimen comes from a study of cytomegalovirus exposure and HLA in healthy donors. Study summary: A later analysis reported the same platform for the 110 or so validation repertoires and the 666 first-cohort repertoires.

This CDR3 contains 14 residues. Germline loops: CDR1 SGHVS, CDR2 FQNEAQ. Regarding the study as a whole: There were 150 to 200 TCR beta chains listed as cytomegalovirus-associated. The TCR clusters that emerged in the first cohort tended, a later analysis found, to co-occur in the roughly 110 validation repertoires. It was confirmed in vitro that a few of the CMV-associated chains were specific for CMV antigens.

Method: immunoSEQ multiplex PCR; TCRdb's copy keeps in-frame clones and lacks some. The table has over 55,000 clones, 96% seen once; the top ten hold approximately 0.95%. The sequenced sample consisted of PBMCs. This TCR came from a man in his late teens or twenties in good health and CMV-seronegative. The chain links TRBV7-8 to TRBJ1-5, with 7 positions matching TRBD1. The CDR3 DNA is TGTGCCAACAGCAGGGACAGTAGCAATCAGCCCCAGCATTTT. Amino acids: CANSRDSSNQPQHF.